The 19 T cell receptor beta chains below all came from one sample that was sequenced in a study of T cell clonotyping in hematopoietic cell transplantation (dated by TCRdb to about 2021). The time point label, as the study defines it: recipient sample about 28 days before transplant, after cytoreduction. Library preparation employed the immunoSEQ multiplex PCR assay. Not all clones reach the TCRdb copy of this immuneACCESS table, which keeps in-frame sequences only. Checked studies attribute under half of the gap to unresolved V genes and leave the rest unexplained. A total of tens of thousands of clones appear in this sample, 90% to 97% of them only once. The ten largest clones add up to roughly 1.7% of the sample. This material consisted of peripheral blood mononuclear cells, taken before stem cell transplant. These receptors all come from a woman aged 50 to 60 with acute myeloid leukemia. Some clones in this sample may be carry-over from other donors' samples.

This CDR3 reads CASSAGTGITDTQYF. The CDR3 nucleotides read TGTGCCAGCAGTGCCGGGACAGGGATCACAGATACGCAGTATTTT. The genes are TRBV2 and TRBJ2-3; 9 nucleotides align to TRBD1. There are 15 residues in the CDR3. Germline V gene data show CDR1 as SNHLY and CDR2 as FYNNEI. V gave up 4 bases and J gave up 2 bases; unmatched junction bases: 4. Looking up the rest from reference TRBV2 and TRBJ2-3 gives the full variable domain: EPEVTQTPSHQVTQMGQEVILRCVPISNHLYFYWYRQILGQKVEFLVSFYNNEISEKSEIFDDQFSVERPDGSNFTLKIRSTKLEDSAMYFCASSAGTGITDTQYFGPGTRLTVL.

The chain combines TRBV15 with TRBJ2-1; maybe TRBD2 (6 bases). Germline V gene data show CDR1 as LNHNV and CDR2 as YYDKDF (reference sequence). The CDR3 spans 16 residues. Trimming shortened V by 2 bases and J by 4 bases, and 15 bases separated the two germline ends. CDR3 nucleotides: TGTGCCACCAGCAGATCAGTACGGGAGTGGTACAATGAGCAGTTCTTC. Translating gives CATSRSVREWYNEQFF.

V and J are TRBV18 and TRBJ2-3; either TRBD1 or TRBD2 may fit D (5 bases each). Per germline, CDR1 KGHSH and CDR2 LQKENI. This CDR3 is 15 amino acids long. V shed 2 bases and J shed 2 bases, with 11 bases lying between them. In DNA, the CDR3 is TGTGCCAGCTCACCAATGGCAGGGACCACAGATACGCAGTATTTT. It encodes CASSPMAGTTDTQYF.

This clone was recorded only once. The rearrangement links TRBV27 to TRBJ2-1; 8 bases agree with TRBD1. V lost 4 bases and J lost 7; bases outside the gene matches: 12. From germline, CDR1 is MNHEY and CDR2 SMNVEV (reference sequence). There are 16 residues in the CDR3. CDR3 coding DNA: TGTGCCAGCAGTTCGTACGGACAGGGCAGTGGAAATGAGCAGTTCTTC. Translating gives CASSSYGQGSGNEQFF.

The rearrangement uses TRBV7-6 and TRBJ2-7, with 10 bases lining up with TRBD1. Unmatched junction bases numbered 5, after V lost 4 bases and J lost 5 bases. The CDR3 length is 14 residues. The germline V gene encodes CDR1 SGHVS and CDR2 FNYEAQ. CDR3 sequence (DNA): TGTGCCAGCAGCTCCGGGACAGGGGTCGACGAGCAGTACTTC. Translated: CASSSGTGVDEQYF.

The chain has TRBV7-3 and TRBJ2-1; TRBD2 matches 8 bases. V gave up 4 bases and J gave up 9 bases; unmatched junction bases: 8. The germline V gene encodes CDR1 SGHTA and CDR2 FQGTGA. The CDR3 sequence is 14 residues long. In DNA, the CDR3 is TGTGCCAGCAGCTCCGGGACTAGTTTCAGTGAGCAGTTCTTC. It encodes CASSSGTSFSEQFF. The whole variable domain, remainder taken from reference TRBV7-3 and TRBJ2-1, is GAGVSQTPSNKVTEKGKYVELRCDPISGHTALYWYRQSLGQGPEFLIYFQGTGAADDSGLPNDRFFAVRPEGSVSTLKIQRTERGDSAVYLCASSSGTSFSEQFFGPGTRLTVL.

The chain employs TRBV15 and TRBJ2-7; TRBD2 matches at 10 bases. V was clipped by 0 bases and J by 6 bases; unmatched bases: 8. Germline CDR1 and CDR2: LNHNV and YYDKDF (reference sequence). The CDR3 loop spans 16 amino acids. The CDR3 DNA reads as TGTGCCACCAGCAGAGACCGAGCGGGAGGGCCGGTCGAGCAGTACTTC. Protein sequence: CATSRDRAGGPVEQYF. Full variable domain (outside the CDR3, taken from reference TRBV15 and TRBJ2-7): DAMVIQNPRYQVTQFGKPVTLSCSQTLNHNVMYWYQQKSSQAPKLLFHYYDKDFNNEADTPDNFQSRRPNTSFCFLDIRSPGLGDTAMYLCATSRDRAGGPVEQYFGPGTRLTVT.

The rearrangement links TRBV9 to TRBJ2-7; 7 bases line up with TRBD1. CDR1 is SGDLS, CDR2 YYNGEE, per germline. The junction had 2 bases not matched to a gene; V was cut back by 0 bases and J by 2 bases. This CDR3 spans 14 amino acids. CDR3: CASSVGTGPYEQYF. In DNA form, the CDR3 reads TGTGCCAGCAGCGTAGGGACAGGACCCTACGAGCAGTACTTC.

The gene calls are TRBV5-1 and TRBJ1-1, with D tentatively TRBD1 (6 bases). This CDR3 contains 13 residues. V was cut by 4 bases and J by 3 bases, with 10 bases left in between. The germline CDR1 and CDR2 sequences are SGHRS and YFSETQ. The CDR3 bases are TGCGCCAGCAGCCTGGGGGCGTACACTGAAGCTTTCTTT. It translates to CASSLGAYTEAFF.

This sequence joins TRBV9 and TRBJ1-3; possibly TRBD1 for D (5 bases). V lost 1 base to trimming and J lost 3 bases, with 11 bases between them. CDR3 length equals 15 residues. Per the germline V gene, CDR1 is SGDLS and CDR2 is YYNGEE. Here the CDR3 reads CASSVYAGHGNTIYF. The CDR3 DNA sequence: TGTGCCAGCAGCGTATATGCAGGGCATGGAAACACCATATATTTT.

The count of this clone is one. The chain carries TRBV5-1 and TRBJ1-5; D call uncertain. The CDR3 loop spans 16 amino acids. Germline assignment: CDR1 SGHRS and CDR2 YFSETQ. V gave up 3 bases and J gave up 1 base, with 14 bases separating them. The CDR3: CASSSDGTLSNQPQHF. In DNA form, the CDR3 reads TGCGCCAGCAGCTCGGACGGCACCCTGAGCAATCAGCCCCAGCATTTT.

The chain carries TRBV27 and TRBJ1-3; the D is unclear. V was cut by 6 bases and J by 4 bases, with 7 bases left in between. This CDR3 comprises 12 residues. Germline V gene sequence: CDR1 MNHEY, CDR2 SMNVEV (reference sequence). DNA of the CDR3: TGTGCCAGCAGCTCTACCGGAAACACCATATATTTT. It codes for CASSSTGNTIYF.

The chain couples TRBV2 to TRBJ1-1; D is perhaps TRBD1 (5 bases). This CDR3 spans 15 amino acids. Per germline, CDR1 SNHLY and CDR2 FYNNEI. V was trimmed by 3 bases and J by 3 bases, leaving 14 bases between them. The CDR3 spells CASSDLRGRDTEAFF. CDR3 DNA: TGTGCCAGCAGTGATTTGAGGGGACGGGACACTGAAGCTTTCTTT.

This clone has only a few counts. The V gene is TRBV5-6, the J gene TRBJ2-7, with no clear D. Germline assignment: CDR1 SGHDT and CDR2 YYEEEE. This CDR3 region has 12 residues. V was clipped by 10 bases and J by 0 bases, with 11 bases between them. DNA of the CDR3: TGTGCCTCAGGCGGACGCTCCTACGAGCAGTACTTC. It translates to CASGGRSYEQYF. Full variable domain (missing parts from reference TRBV5-6 and TRBJ2-7): DAGVTQSPTHLIKTRGQQVTLRCSPKSGHDTVSWYQQALGQGPQFIFQYYEEEERQRGNFPDRFSGHQFPNYSSELNVNALLLGDSALYLCASGGRSYEQYFGPGTRLTVT.

The V call is TRBV6-1, the J call TRBJ2-2; TRBD1 matches at 7 bases. Germline values: CDR1 MNHNS, CDR2 SASEGT. With 2 bases clipped from V and 0 bases from J, the junction kept 9 bases outside the gene matches. The CDR3 contains 18 residues. This CDR3 reads CASSESPGTASNTGELFF. The CDR3, as DNA: TGTGCCAGCAGTGAATCCCCCGGGACAGCTTCGAACACCGGGGAGCTGTTTTTT.

V and J are TRBV28 and TRBJ2-7, with 7 bases identical to TRBD2. CDR1 is MDHEN, CDR2 SYDVKM, per germline. CDR3 length equals 16 residues. The V segment lost 6 bases and the J segment 5 bases; nucleotides outside the gene matches: 16. The CDR3 here is CASSRRVGAGVDEQYF. The CDR3 region has the DNA TGTGCCAGCAGCCGCAGGGTAGGGGCGGGGGTCGACGAGCAGTACTTC.

This chain uses TRBV14 with TRBJ2-1; the D is unclear. The CDR3 totals 15 residues. CDR1 and CDR2 from the germline V gene are SGHDN and FVKESK. V was shortened by 2 bases and J by 0 bases, with 8 bases between the two germline ends. The CDR3 here is CASSQFQSSYNEQFF. The CDR3, as DNA: TGTGCCAGCAGCCAATTCCAAAGCTCCTACAATGAGCAGTTCTTC.

The CDR3 region has the DNA TGTGCCAGCAGTCCGGGAAGGGGTCAGCCCCAGCATTTT. Translated: CASSPGRGQPQHF. The V gene is TRBV27, the J gene TRBJ1-5; tentatively, D is TRBD1 (5 bases). CDR1 is MNHEY and CDR2 is SMNVEV in the germline V gene (reference sequence). This CDR3 has 13 residues. V lost 5 bases and J lost 6, with 11 bases in between.

DNA of the CDR3: TGTGCCACCAGCAGAGACATAGATGGCTACACCTTC. The encoded protein is CATSRDIDGYTF. The rearrangement joins TRBV15 to TRBJ1-2; D is unclear. Trimming removed 0 bases at V and 6 bases at J, with 5 bases between. This CDR3 is 12 amino acids long. Germline-derived CDR1 and CDR2 are LNHNV and YYDKDF (reference sequence).